This passage covers 25 T cell receptor beta chains from one sample sequenced in a study of molecular identifiers for immune sequencing clone quantification. One entry per CDR3 protein results from TCRdb running MiXCR on the PCR reads. The sample yields some 100,000 distinct CDR3 sequences, under 20% seen once. The sequencing input was naive CD8+ T cells from blood, with Jurkat cell RNA spiked in. Subset given: FACS-sorted CD8+CD4-CCR7+CD45RA+ naive T cells. The receptors here all came from a human donor in good health. Some libraries in this study had Jurkat cell RNA spiked in.

This clonotype was recorded many times. This chain links TRBV29-1 with TRBJ2-3; TRBD2 agrees at 9 bases. From germline, CDR1 is SQVTM and CDR2 ANQGSEA. Germline trimming cut 7 bases from V and 5 bases from J; bases unmatched to any gene: 13. The CDR3 has 15 residues. The CDR3 coding sequence is TGCAGCGCGACGGCTAGCGGGATCGGGCGAGATACGCAGTATTTT. Translated: CSATASGIGRDTQYF.

The chain uses TRBV5-1 and TRBJ1-1; 11 bases are a match to TRBD1. This CDR3 is built from 15 residues. V shed 4 bases, J shed 7 bases, and the junction held 9 bases outside the gene matches. Germline V gives CDR1 SGHRS, CDR2 YFSETQ. The CDR3 DNA reads TGCGCCAGCAGCCCCGGGACAGGGGGATGGATTGAAGCTTTCTTT. Translation: CASSPGTGGWIEAFF. The full variable domain, completed using reference TRBV5-1 and TRBJ1-1, is KAGVTQTPRYLIKTRGQQVTLSCSPISGHRSVSWYQQTPGQGLQFLFEYFSETQRNKGNFPGRFSGRQFSNSRSEMNVSTLELGDSALYLCASSPGTGGWIEAFFGQGTRLTVV.

The gene calls are TRBV9 and TRBJ2-3, with D possibly matching TRBD2 (5 bases). V was clipped by 6 bases and J by 5 bases, with 19 bases between them. The CDR3 has 15 residues. The germline gives CDR1 SGDLS, CDR2 YYNGEE. The CDR3 is CASNSEGFALDTQYF. As DNA, the CDR3 is TGTGCCAGCAACTCAGAGGGTTTCGCCCTAGATACGCAGTATTTT.

The sample holds many counts of this clonotype. This CDR3 is CASSLGQGNFF. The CDR3 coding sequence is TGTGCCAGCAGCTTGGGACAGGGTAACTTCTTT. The chain carries TRBV5-6 and TRBJ1-1; TRBD1 matches 7 bases. The CDR3 contains 11 residues. The germline V gene encodes CDR1 SGHDT and CDR2 YYEEEE. V dropped 0 bases and J dropped 14; count of bases not matched to a gene: 4.

This clonotype appeared many times. The chain recombines TRBV24-1 with TRBJ2-3, with 8 bases lining up with TRBD2. Germline loops: CDR1 KGHDR, CDR2 SFDVKD. V lost 3 bases to trimming and J lost 2 bases; unmatched junction nucleotides: 9. CDR3 size: 17 residues. Written as DNA, the CDR3 is TGTGCCACCAGTGATGCTGGGGGCGGGGGGACCACAGATACGCAGTATTTT. Translated: CATSDAGGGGTTDTQYF.

To note about this clonotype: Being one base from a much bigger clone, this may be a read error. This chain uses TRBV27 with TRBJ1-1; a weak D match, TRBD1 (6 bases). The CDR3 runs to 14 residues. Per germline, CDR1 MNHEY and CDR2 SMNVEV (reference sequence). The V gene lost 10 bases and the J gene lost 2 bases, with 17 bases spanning the gap. For the CDR3, the DNA is TGTGCCACCAGGAGGGGGGGGGCTAACACTGAAGCTTTCTTT. Encoded protein: CATRRGGANTEAFF.

This clonotype was seen at least ten times. The V and J genes are TRBV7-2 and TRBJ1-4; tentative D call: TRBD1 (6 bases). The length of the CDR3 is 17 residues. Germline CDR1 reads SGHTA; CDR2 reads FQGNSA. V lost 1 base and J lost 8, with 20 bases in between. The CDR3 region has the DNA TGTGCCAGCAGCTTAGGCGAGAGGGCAGGAGGGGGGGAAAAACTGTTTTTT. Protein: CASSLGERAGGGEKLFF.

The J gene is TRBJ2-1, the V gene TRBV28, with 9 positions matching TRBD2. Per the germline V gene, CDR1 is MDHEN and CDR2 is SYDVKM. This CDR3 region has 12 residues. J was trimmed by 5 bases and V by 8 bases; bases with no gene match: 1. Here the CDR3 reads CASGTSNNEQFF. The CDR3 bases are TGTGCCAGCGGGACTAGCAACAATGAGCAGTTCTTC. The full variable domain, in which reference TRBV28 and TRBJ2-1 provide the parts outside the CDR3, is DVKVTQSSRYLVKRTGEKVFLECVQDMDHENMFWYRQDPGLGLRLIYFSYDVKMKEKGDIPEGYSVSREKKERFSLILESASTNQTSMYLCASGTSNNEQFFGPGTRLTVL.

In its sample, this clonotype was seen many times. The V and J genes are TRBV5-6 and TRBJ1-2; 7 bases line up with TRBD1. CDR1 is SGHDT and CDR2 is YYEEEE in the germline V gene. V dropped 6 bases and J dropped 4; count of bases not matched to a gene: 15. The CDR3 is made up of 16 amino acids. As DNA, the CDR3 is TGTGCCAGCACCCCATCAAAACAGGGGTCGGGCTATGGCTACACCTTC. Its protein product is CASTPSKQGSGYGYTF.

In this sample, this clonotype turned up many times. The chain carries TRBV12-3 or TRBV12-4 and TRBJ1-4, with TRBD1 identical over 7 bases. V lost 6 bases and J lost 2; bases outside the gene matches: 6. This CDR3 region has 15 residues. CDR3 sequence: CASRPPGQTNEKLFF. The CDR3 DNA sequence: TGTGCCAGCAGGCCACCGGGACAGACTAATGAAAAACTGTTTTTT.

This clonotype has only a few counts. The chain couples TRBV3-1 to TRBJ2-1, with D possibly matching TRBD2 (5 bases). CDR1 and CDR2 (germline): LGHDT, YNNKEL (reference sequence). The CDR3 spans 16 residues. Trimming left V 0 bases short and J 5 bases short, with 14 bases between. CDR3 loop: CASSQDMPAGDNEQFF. The CDR3 DNA reads as TGTGCCAGCAGCCAAGATATGCCAGCCGGGGACAATGAGCAGTTCTTC.

At least ten counts were recorded for this clonotype. The chain uses TRBV6-1 and TRBJ1-5; unclear D gene. The CDR3 runs 15 residues. Trimming shortened V by 7 bases and J by 0 bases, and 13 bases separated the two germline ends. CDR1 is MNHNS, CDR2 SASEGT, per germline. The CDR3 reads CASMLSRNSNQPQHF. DNA for the CDR3: TGTGCCAGCATGTTGTCAAGGAATAGCAATCAGCCCCAGCATTTT.

The table lists this clonotype with many counts. J is TRBJ2-2 and V is TRBV6-5, with D unresolved. V lost 0 bases and J lost 8, with 13 bases in between. The CDR3 is 15 residues long. Germline-derived CDR1 and CDR2 are MNHEY and SVGAGI. CDR3 region: CASSYSIWVGGELFF. The CDR3, as DNA: TGTGCCAGCAGTTACTCGATTTGGGTAGGAGGGGAGCTGTTTTTT.

About this clonotype itself: This may be a read error, as it is one base from a much larger clone. Since no conserved phenylalanine or tryptophan closes the CDR3, a read error is the likely cause. The chain combines TRBV27 with TRBJ2-1; either TRBD1 or TRBD2 may supply D (5 bases each). This CDR3 contains 13 residues. Between the trimmed V and J ends, which lost 5 bases and 7 bases, there was a span of 12 bases. The germline gives CDR1 MNHEY, CDR2 SMNVEV (reference sequence). Here the CDR3 reads CASSRRGDNEQFL. The DNA of the CDR3 is TGTGCCAGCAGTCGCCGAGGGGATAATGAGCAGTTCCTC.

This clonotype was counted many times. V gene TRBV4-1 combines with J gene TRBJ2-7; tentative D call: TRBD1 (6 bases). This CDR3 comprises 15 residues. Trimming pared 3 bases from V and 4 bases from J, leaving 16 bases between. Germline loops: CDR1 MGHRA, CDR2 YSYEKL. CDR3: CASSQSTGFTYEQYF. In nucleotides, the CDR3 is TGCGCCAGCAGCCAGTCGACAGGTTTTACGTACGAGCAGTACTTC.

This clonotype was counted ten times or more. The chain joins TRBV5-4 to TRBJ1-4, with 11 bases lining up with TRBD1. From germline, CDR1 is SGHNT and CDR2 YYREEE (reference sequence). Trimming cost V 2 bases and J 3 bases; bases outside gene matches: 6. There are 17 residues in the CDR3. CDR3 loop: CASSFWTGGLANEKLFF. The CDR3 DNA reads as TGTGCCAGCAGCTTTTGGACAGGGGGCTTGGCTAATGAAAAACTGTTTTTT.

This clonotype appeared many times. The chain combines TRBV28 with TRBJ2-7, with 7 bases matching TRBD1. Germline V gene sequence: CDR1 MDHEN, CDR2 SYDVKM. V was clipped by 4 bases and J by 4 bases; unmatched bases: 10. CDR3 size: 15 residues. The CDR3 loop is CASSYRGIVGYEQYF. CDR3 nucleotides: TGTGCCAGCAGTTACAGGGGTATAGTGGGGTACGAGCAGTACTTC. Full variable domain (missing parts from reference TRBV28 and TRBJ2-7): DVKVTQSSRYLVKRTGEKVFLECVQDMDHENMFWYRQDPGLGLRLIYFSYDVKMKEKGDIPEGYSVSREKKERFSLILESASTNQTSMYLCASSYRGIVGYEQYFGPGTRLTVT.

The sample holds many counts of this clonotype. The chain uses TRBV29-1 and TRBJ1-1, with D perhaps matching TRBD1 (5 bases). With 5 bases removed from V and 2 bases from J, the gap between germline ends came to 12 bases. The CDR3 extends over 13 amino acids. Germline lookup yields CDR1 SQVTM and CDR2 ANQGSEA. CDR3 sequence (DNA): TGCAGCGTTTACCCGGGACTCAACACTGAAGCTTTCTTT. Translating gives CSVYPGLNTEAFF. Full variable domain (outside the CDR3, taken from reference TRBV29-1 and TRBJ1-1): SAVISQKPSRDICQRGTSLTIQCQVDSQVTMMFWYRQQPGQSLTLIATANQGSEATYESGFVIDKFPISRPNLTFSTLTVSNMSPEDSSIYLCSVYPGLNTEAFFGQGTRLTVV.

This clonotype was counted many times. The rearrangement links TRBV20-1 to TRBJ1-5; 7 nucleotides line up with TRBD1. From germline, CDR1 is DFQATT and CDR2 SNEGSKA (reference sequence). V lost 6 bases, J lost 7 bases, and 12 bases stayed unmatched. The CDR3 loop spans 14 amino acids. CDR3 coding DNA: TGCAGTGCAGGGGGGTTAAGGGGGCAACAGCCCCAGCATTTT. Translating it yields CSAGGLRGQQPQHF.

The V call is TRBV6-6, the J call TRBJ2-7; perhaps TRBD2 as D (6 bases). The CDR3 totals 15 residues. Germline CDR1 reads MNHNY; CDR2 reads SVGAGI (reference sequence). Trimming pared 0 bases from V and 2 bases from J, leaving 11 bases between. DNA of the CDR3: TGTGCCAGCAGTTACTCTAGCGGTGCAGCCTACGAGCAGTACTTC. It yields the protein CASSYSSGAAYEQYF.

Of note for this clonotype: This clone may be a read error of a much larger clone one base away. The missing conserved phenylalanine or tryptophan at the end of this CDR3 makes a read error likely. This chain links TRBV4-1 with TRBJ2-2; D is unresolved. The germline gives CDR1 MGHRA, CDR2 YSYEKL. The CDR3 loop spans 15 amino acids. Between the trimmed V and J ends, which lost 2 bases and 3 bases, there was a span of 10 bases. The CDR3 DNA is TGCGCCAGCAGCCAATTCTTACAGTACACCGGGGAGCTGTTTTCT. Translation: CASSQFLQYTGELFS.

Many counts were recorded for this clonotype. The chain uses TRBV4-3 and TRBJ2-3; D tentatively reads TRBD1 or TRBD2 (5 bases each). CDR1 LGHNA and CDR2 YSLEER come from the germline V gene. The CDR3 has 17 residues. The germline V and J ends were trimmed by 1 base and 2 bases, with 16 bases remaining between them. CDR3 amino acids: CASSQAGPDNPTDTQYF. In DNA, the CDR3 is TGCGCCAGCAGCCAAGCGGGACCAGACAATCCCACAGATACGCAGTATTTT.

In its sample, this clonotype was seen many times. The chain carries TRBV20-1 and TRBJ2-4; D ambiguous. Per the germline V gene, CDR1 is DFQATT and CDR2 is SNEGSKA (reference sequence). CDR3 length: 13 residues. The V end lost 1 base, the J end lost 1 base, and 5 bases lay between the germline ends. This CDR3 reads CSARAVAKNIQYF. The CDR3 DNA reads TGCAGTGCTAGAGCTGTTGCCAAAAACATTCAGTACTTC.

This clonotype was recorded at least ten times. The chain is built from TRBV7-9 and TRBJ1-1; tentatively, D is TRBD1 (6 bases). The CDR3 extends over 14 amino acids. V lost 2 bases, J lost 2 bases, and 9 bases lay in between. Per the germline V gene, CDR1 is SEHNR and CDR2 is FQNEAQ (reference sequence). This chain's CDR3 is CASSLWDTNTEAFF. Here the CDR3 DNA reads TGTGCCAGCAGCTTATGGGACACTAACACTGAAGCTTTCTTT.

In its sample, this clonotype was seen many times. This chain connects TRBV10-3 to TRBJ2-7; no firm D call. CDR1 is ENHRY and CDR2 is SYGVKD in the germline V gene. Trimming left V 6 bases short and J 0 bases short, with 15 bases between. The CDR3 totals 15 residues. The DNA of the CDR3 is TGTGCCATCAGCCGAGAAGAAGGGTCCTCCTACGAGCAGTACTTC. Its translation is CAISREEGSSYEQYF.